This is a list of T cell receptor beta chains from one sample in a study of blood T cell repertoires in COVID-19. Some clones are missing from TCRdb's copy, which holds only in-frame ones; the method was immunoSEQ multiplex PCR. The sample lists about 150,000 clones; around four fifths were seen once. Sequences were obtained from peripheral blood. The receptor set was obtained from a human donor in a cohort sampled during active COVID-19. The conserved cysteine and the conserved F or W are not part of the CDR3 here. The order of the fields is V gene, J gene, clone size, CDR3 protein. Some rows have no size entry. The others give once, few or many, or a class for an expanded clone.

TRBV2,TRBJ2-3,NA,ASSAILTDTQY
TRBV7-2,TRBJ2-1,once,ASSLATSSYNEQF
TRBV7-8,TRBJ1-6,NA,ASSLAGANSPLH
TRBV6-5,TRBJ2-3,few,ASSYSDRAGGDTQY
TRBV6-2/TRBV6-3,TRBJ1-1,NA,ASSLYGRTEAF
TRBV7-2,TRBJ1-1,NA,ASSSRAALGTEAF
TRBV7-9,TRBJ2-7,NA,ASSSWGVFSSYEQY
TRBV3-1/TRBV3-2,TRBJ1-2,NA,ASSRGQGIYGYT
TRBV4-3,TRBJ2-3,NA,ASSQDSGDTQY
TRBV7-8,TRBJ1-5,NA,ASSLGARDGQPQH
TRBV28,TRBJ1-6,NA,ASSLGQGGSPLH
TRBV28,TRBJ2-7,NA,ASRAGDKFNYEQY
TRBV27,TRBJ2-2,NA,ASSSTSGATGELF
TRBV11-2,TRBJ1-5,NA,ASSLSGGGQPQH
TRBV7-3,TRBJ2-1,NA,ASSLMLTRAASYNEQF
TRBV4-3,TRBJ2-5,few,ASSQDYRVGETQY
TRBV15,TRBJ1-4,once,ATSTLRSNEKLF
TRBV25-1,TRBJ1-3,NA,ASSVTGNGNTIY
TRBV27,TRBJ2-2,NA,ASSPGRGATGELF
TRBV21-1,TRBJ1-1,NA,ASSATGALTEAF
TRBV10-1,TRBJ2-5,NA,ASIRLRRETQY
TRBV18,TRBJ1-6,NA,ASSSTGDNSPLH
TRBV15,TRBJ1-2,NA,ATSRESGGAGGYT
TRBV5-4,TRBJ1-1,NA,ASSTGRNTEAF
TRBV9,TRBJ2-6,NA,ASSQGSGANVLT
TRBV6-5,TRBJ1-1,NA,ASSRGGEAF
TRBV5-6,TRBJ1-4,NA,ASSFRRINEKLF